These 26 T cell receptor beta chains were sequenced from one sample in a study of cytomegalovirus exposure and HLA in healthy donors. Primers for the PCR totalled 60 Vbeta and 13 Jbeta. Sequenced by immunoSEQ multiplex PCR; TCRdb stores in-frame clones only, minus some. The data contain 150,000 to 200,000 clones, 77% of them seen just once; the ten biggest clones take up approximately 1.5%. The sample taken for sequencing was PBMCs. The receptor set was obtained from a woman aged 25 to 39 in good health and CMV-seropositive.

The sample holds a few counts of this clone. This chain connects TRBV5-4 to TRBJ1-1, with D maybe TRBD1 (6 bases). The CDR3 has 15 amino acids. The V end was cut by 1 base, the J end by 0 bases, with 10 bases between. Germline V CDR1 and CDR2: SGHNT, YYREEE (reference sequence). The CDR3 nucleotides read TGTGCCAGCAGCTTGAAACAGGGCTTGAACACTGAAGCTTTCTTT. Protein product: CASSLKQGLNTEAFF.

The chain is built from TRBV27 and TRBJ2-7; 9 bases fit TRBD2. Germline values: CDR1 MNHEY, CDR2 SMNVEV (reference sequence). V trimming: 2 bases; J trimming: 5 bases; junction bases outside the gene matches: 10. The CDR3 is made up of 16 amino acids. CDR3 in amino acids: CASSLGGRAFFNEQYF. The CDR3 DNA sequence: TGTGCCAGCAGTTTAGGCGGGAGGGCCTTTTTCAACGAGCAGTACTTC.

This clone was recorded once. The chain recombines TRBV14 with TRBJ2-1, with D tentatively TRBD1 (5 bases). V was clipped by 0 bases and J by 3 bases, with 12 bases between them. The germline V gene has CDR1 SGHDN and CDR2 FVKESK. CDR3 length equals 16 residues. For the CDR3, the DNA is TGTGCCAGCAGCCAAGATAAGGGGTGGATCTACAATGAGCAGTTCTTC. Its translation: CASSQDKGWIYNEQFF.

The chain has TRBV2 and TRBJ2-1, with TRBD1 as a possible D gene (6 bases). Looked up from germline, CDR1 is SNHLY and CDR2 is FYNNEI. The CDR3 is 15 amino acids. The V end lost 0 bases, the J end lost 6 bases, and 12 bases lay between the germline ends. The CDR3 loop reads CASSEAPVTGNEQFF. CDR3 in DNA: TGTGCCAGCAGTGAAGCCCCTGTGACAGGCAATGAGCAGTTCTTC.

The chain combines TRBV6-5 with TRBJ2-7, with TRBD1 as a possible D gene (5 bases). This CDR3 spans 14 amino acids. The germline CDR1 and CDR2 sequences are MNHEY and SVGAGI. V was cut by 8 bases and J by 0 bases, with 14 bases left in between. The CDR3 is CASGHRRSSYEQYF. The CDR3 DNA reads as TGTGCCAGCGGCCACAGGCGCAGCTCCTACGAGCAGTACTTC.

This chain links TRBV28 with TRBJ1-1; the match to TRBD1 covers 7 bases. Per germline, CDR1 MDHEN and CDR2 SYDVKM. The CDR3 has 14 amino acids. The J segment lost 4 bases and the V segment lost 5 bases, leaving 7 bases of the junction unmatched. The CDR3 region has the DNA TGTGCCAGCAGTCCCACAGGGGCCCCCACTGAAGCTTTCTTT. It specifies CASSPTGAPTEAFF.

This sequence joins TRBV6-1 and TRBJ2-7; D perhaps matches TRBD2 (5 bases). V lost 8 bases and J 3 bases, leaving 20 bases between the germline ends. Germline V gene lookup returns CDR1 MNHNS and CDR2 SASEGT. The CDR3 length is 15 residues. CDR3 nucleotides: TGTGCCAGCGCAGATCAACCCCCCGAGGGCTACGAGCAGTACTTC. It specifies CASADQPPEGYEQYF.

This clone was seen only once. The sample has other DNA sequences that encode this CDR3 too. The J gene is TRBJ2-6, the V gene TRBV5-1; possibly TRBD1 for D (5 bases). The germline CDR1 and CDR2 sequences are SGHRS and YFSETQ. The CDR3 has 14 amino acids. V was pared by 3 bases and J by 1 base, with 5 bases between. The DNA for the CDR3 is TGCGCCAGCAGCTCAGGGTCTGGGGCCAACGTCCTGACTTTC. As protein: CASSSGSGANVLTF.

The chain is built from TRBV9 and TRBJ2-5, with 7 positions matching TRBD1. V shed 3 bases and J 1 base; nucleotides not matched to a gene: 6. The V gene's germline CDR1 is SGDLS and CDR2 YYNGEE. This CDR3 contains 15 residues. The CDR3 sequence is CASSAGTVFQETQYF. DNA for the CDR3: TGTGCCAGCAGCGCCGGGACAGTCTTCCAAGAGACCCAGTACTTC.

J is TRBJ1-1 and V is TRBV5-1; TRBD1 is a possible D gene (6 bases). Per germline, CDR1 SGHRS and CDR2 YFSETQ. The CDR3 runs to 14 residues. The V and J ends lost 5 bases and 4 bases respectively, with 15 bases between them. The CDR3 nucleotides are TGCGCCAGCAGTATGGGGCAGGGGAGCACTGAAGCTTTCTTT. Its protein is CASSMGQGSTEAFF.

This clone was detected only a few times. The J gene is TRBJ2-3, the V gene TRBV6-1, with 8 bases aligning to TRBD2. Germline V gene sequence: CDR1 MNHNS, CDR2 SASEGT. The CDR3 is 17 amino acids. Trimming at V came to 4 bases and at J to 5 bases, leaving 14 bases not matched to a gene. The DNA of the CDR3 is TGTGCCAGCAGTGGGAGCCCGCAGCGGGAGAATGTAGATACGCAGTATTTT. Protein sequence: CASSGSPQRENVDTQYF.

This clone was seen a single time. The CDR3 reads CASSGVEGAVETQYF. CDR3 coding DNA: TGTGCCAGCAGCGGAGTCGAGGGGGCGGTGGAGACCCAGTACTTC. V gene TRBV6-1 combines with J gene TRBJ2-5; 7 bases are shared with TRBD1. Germline CDR1 MNHNS, CDR2 SASEGT. The CDR3 covers 15 residues. V lost 6 bases to trimming and J lost 5 bases; unmatched junction nucleotides: 12.

V gene TRBV5-1 combines with J gene TRBJ2-1; TRBD2 matches 10 bases. The CDR3 totals 19 residues. Germline lookup yields CDR1 SGHRS and CDR2 YFSETQ. V lost 0 bases and J lost 1; bases outside the gene matches: 10. CDR3 protein: CASSLGLAGVSGSYNEQFF. The CDR3 DNA sequence: TGCGCCAGCAGCTTGGGGCTAGCGGGAGTATCGGGGTCCTACAATGAGCAGTTCTTC.

This chain links TRBV6-5 with TRBJ2-7; 9 bases line up with TRBD2. The CDR3 covers 14 residues. Germline assignment: CDR1 MNHEY and CDR2 SVGAGI. V dropped 7 bases and J dropped 7; count of bases not matched to a gene: 11. The CDR3 DNA reads TGTGCCAGCACTAGCGGGGCCGTTAACGGAGAGCAGTACTTC. Protein sequence: CASTSGAVNGEQYF.

This chain links TRBV6-6 with TRBJ2-7, with D maybe TRBD2 (5 bases). Germline CDR1 is MNHNY and CDR2 is SVGAGI (reference sequence). The V end was cut by 5 bases, the J end by 6 bases, with 11 bases between. The CDR3 contains 12 residues. The CDR3 DNA reads as TGTGCCAGCAGTCCCGCGGCGGGCGAGCAGTACTTC. Its translation: CASSPAAGEQYF.

This clone showed up just a few times. The chain combines TRBV9 with TRBJ2-3; 10 positions agree with TRBD2. Germline CDR1 reads SGDLS; CDR2 reads YYNGEE. J gave up 5 bases and V 2 bases, and 8 bases lay outside the gene matches. CDR3 length: 16 residues. Written as DNA, the CDR3 is TGTGCCAGCAGCGTTCGGGGGACTAGCGATGGAGATACGCAGTATTTT. This sequence encodes CASSVRGTSDGDTQYF.

The V and J genes are TRBV11-3 and TRBJ2-2; the D gene is possibly TRBD1 (7 bases). CDR3 length: 15 amino acids. Germline assignment: CDR1 SGHNT and CDR2 YENEEA. The ends were cut back, 5 bases at V and 7 bases at J, with 17 bases in the middle. DNA of the CDR3: TGTGCCAGCAGCGGAGGGGCCAGGGGGGTCGGGGAGCTGTTTTTT. Protein sequence: CASSGGARGVGELFF.

The DNA for the CDR3 is TGCGCCAGCAGCTTGGATGCGGGAGGGTACTACGAGCAGTACTTC. Translated, it gives CASSLDAGGYYEQYF. This chain links TRBV5-1 with TRBJ2-7, with 9 positions matching TRBD2. Germline V CDR1 and CDR2: SGHRS, YFSETQ. The CDR3 runs 15 residues. With V trimmed by 0 bases and J by 3 bases, 4 bases remained unmatched.

This rearrangement joins TRBV10-3 to TRBJ2-5; TRBD2 is a possible D gene (5 bases). The CDR3 has 20 amino acids. Trimming left V 0 bases short and J 2 bases short, with 25 bases between. Germline-derived CDR1 and CDR2 are ENHRY and SYGVKD. CDR3 sequence (DNA): TGTGCCATCAGTGAGTCGATGGCTGGGTCTGCCTCTACGGGGCAAGAGACCCAGTACTTC. Its translation: CAISESMAGSASTGQETQYF.

V is TRBV29-1 and J is TRBJ1-1, with no clear D. V shed 7 bases and J shed 7 bases, with 13 bases lying between them. The V gene's germline CDR1 is SQVTM and CDR2 ANQGSEA. The CDR3 has 11 amino acids. The CDR3 DNA is TGCAGCGCCGGCCGGGGAATTGAAGCTTTCTTT. It is translated as CSAGRGIEAFF.

The V and J genes are TRBV19 and TRBJ2-2, with 9 bases identical to TRBD2. There are 17 residues in the CDR3. CDR1 LNHDA and CDR2 SQIVND come from the germline V gene (reference sequence). Losses at the gene ends were 2 bases for V and 0 bases for J; bases not matched to a gene: 4. CDR3 region: CASSIYSSGANTGELFF. The DNA for the CDR3 is TGTGCCAGTAGTATATACTCTAGCGGGGCGAACACCGGGGAGCTGTTTTTT. Full variable domain (missing parts from reference TRBV19 and TRBJ2-2): DGGITQSPKYLFRKEGQNVTLSCEQNLNHDAMYWYRQDPGQGLRLIYYSQIVNDFQKGDIAEGYSVSREKKESFPLTVTSAQKNPTAFYLCASSIYSSGANTGELFFGEGSRLTVL.

There are a few counts of this clone. This rearrangement joins TRBV5-1 to TRBJ2-1, with D possibly matching TRBD2 (6 bases). V was pared by 5 bases and J by 0 bases, with 18 bases between. CDR1 is SGHRS and CDR2 is YFSETQ in the germline V gene. This CDR3 is 17 amino acids long. CDR3 sequence (DNA): TGCGCCAGCAGTAAGGAGGGCGGTAAAAGCTCCTACAATGAGCAGTTCTTC. Encoded protein: CASSKEGGKSSYNEQFF.

The chain carries TRBV27 and TRBJ2-7, with D maybe TRBD1 (5 bases). CDR3 length equals 16 residues. V was trimmed by 2 bases and J by 2 bases, leaving 16 bases between them. Germline CDR1 reads MNHEY; CDR2 reads SMNVEV (reference sequence). CDR3 loop: CASSLRAQGLTYEQYF. The CDR3 bases are TGTGCCAGCAGTTTAAGGGCGCAGGGTCTAACCTACGAGCAGTACTTC.

V and J are TRBV10-3 and TRBJ2-3; 7 nucleotides match TRBD2. V was pared by 10 bases and J by 1 base, with 11 bases of the junction left unmatched. Germline V gives CDR1 ENHRY, CDR2 SYGVKD. This CDR3 contains 15 residues. The CDR3 region has the DNA TGTGCCACCGTGGACGGGAGGTGGGGCACAGATACGCAGTATTTT. Protein: CATVDGRWGTDTQYF.

This clone has only one observation. V gene TRBV5-1 combines with J gene TRBJ2-7, with 10 bases matching TRBD2. This CDR3 region has 17 residues. The germline V gene encodes CDR1 SGHRS and CDR2 YFSETQ. Unmatched junction bases numbered 9, after V lost 0 bases and J lost 3 bases. CDR3 nucleotides: TGCGCCAGCAGCTTGGTTGGTAGCGGGAGGCCCGACTACGAGCAGTACTTC. It is translated as CASSLVGSGRPDYEQYF.

This clone was counted a few times. The V and J genes are TRBV7-6 and TRBJ2-1; 9 bases agree with TRBD1. Looked up from germline, CDR1 is SGHVS and CDR2 is FNYEAQ. V gave up 4 bases and J gave up 6 bases; unmatched junction bases: 10. This CDR3 has 16 residues. As DNA, the CDR3 is TGTGCCAGCAGCTCTTCACACGGGACAGGGAGCAATGAGCAGTTCTTC. Translating gives CASSSSHGTGSNEQFF.